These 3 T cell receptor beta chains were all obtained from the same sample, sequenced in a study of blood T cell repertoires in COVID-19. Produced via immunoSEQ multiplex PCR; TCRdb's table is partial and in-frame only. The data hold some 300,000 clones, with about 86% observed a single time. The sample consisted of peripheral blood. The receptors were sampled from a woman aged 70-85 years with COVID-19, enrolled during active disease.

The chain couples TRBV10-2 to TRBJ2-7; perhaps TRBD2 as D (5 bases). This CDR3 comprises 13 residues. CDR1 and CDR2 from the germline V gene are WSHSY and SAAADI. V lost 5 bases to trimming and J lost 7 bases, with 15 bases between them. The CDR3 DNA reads TGCGCCAGCAGTCTTGGACTTGTGGGTGAGCAGTACTTC. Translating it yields CASSLGLVGEQYF.

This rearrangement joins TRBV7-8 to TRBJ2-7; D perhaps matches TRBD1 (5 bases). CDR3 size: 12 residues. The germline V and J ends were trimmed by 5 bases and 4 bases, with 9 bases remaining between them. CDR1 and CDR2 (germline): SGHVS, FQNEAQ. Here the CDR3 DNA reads TGTGCCAGCAGCAAGGACATGTACGAGCAGTACTTC. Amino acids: CASSKDMYEQYF.

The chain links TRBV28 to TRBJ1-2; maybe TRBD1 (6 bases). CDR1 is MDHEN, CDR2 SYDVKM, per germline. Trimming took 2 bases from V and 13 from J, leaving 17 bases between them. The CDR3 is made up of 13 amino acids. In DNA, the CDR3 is TGTGCCAGCAGTTTACAGTTGGCCGACAGGTCCACCTTC. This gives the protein CASSLQLADRSTF.